This section outlines one T cell receptor (beta chain) sequence together with its context. Its target is not known. The record originates from a study of cytomegalovirus exposure and HLA in healthy donors. Whole-study results and caveats: The authors later linked a missense DCLRE1C variant to TCR beta V- and J-gene trimming. The authors excluded some V segments, including TRBV6-2 and TRBV6-3, as indistinguishable. A later analysis found that most CMV-associated TCR beta chains appeared HLA-restricted.

PCR amplification relied on 60 Vbeta primers (plus 13 Jbeta primers). Only in-frame clones appear in the TCRdb table, and some are missing; sequencing was by immunoSEQ multiplex PCR. This sample has over 90,000 clones, with around 73% found just once. The CDR3 spans 13 residues. V was shortened by 5 bases and J by 7 bases, with 11 bases between the two germline ends. CDR1 is SGHTA, CDR2 FQGNSA, per germline. The chain is built from TRBV7-2 and TRBJ1-4; D is unresolved. The sample was PBMCs. The TCR sequence derives from a middle-aged man in good health and CMV-seronegative. The CDR3 nucleotides read TGTGCCAGCAGCCCCCCTCTGGCTGAAAAACTGTTTTTT. Amino acids: CASSPPLAEKLFF.